This entry features one TCR beta chain sequence. Antigen: not known. Time point indicated: after dendritic cell vaccination, including at tumor progression/relapse. The immunoSEQ assay amplified TCRB CDR3 from up to 2 ug DNA. Amplification used 60 V beta primers and 13 J beta primers. Assay: immunoSEQ multiplex PCR; the TCRdb copy retains only in-frame clones and omits some. The repertoire holds tens of thousands of clones, over 80% seen once, with approximately 6.6% in the top ten. The data stem from a study of glioma-infiltrating T cells after dendritic cell vaccination. Background on the study: Dendritic cell vaccine was injected intradermally three times, biweekly.

Study-wide results and limits: Patients with more pretreatment TILs had longer time to progression and survival.

CDR1 and CDR2 (germline): LNHDA, SQIVND (reference sequence). Trimming took 5 bases from V and 3 from J; bases not matched to a gene: 7. The CDR3 spans 15 residues. The sequence came from a human donor with glioblastoma. The chain recombines TRBV19 with TRBJ1-1; TRBD1 aligns across 9 bases. Specimen: blood, collected after dendritic cell vaccination. CDR3: CASSRDREGDTEAFF. CDR3 bases: TGTGCCAGTAGTCGGGACAGGGAGGGGGACACTGAAGCTTTCTTT.